This T cell receptor (beta chain) was found in a study of Ad26.COV2.S vaccination and SARS-CoV-2 variants. The V gene end was trimmed by 5 bases and the J gene end by 7 bases; junction bases not matched to a gene: 9. Per the germline V gene, CDR1 is LNHDA and CDR2 is SQIVND (reference sequence). This CDR3 spans 15 amino acids. Note on this clone: Its antigen is currently unknown.

Profiled with immunoSEQ multiplex PCR; TCRdb holds only in-frame clones, not every one. The repertoire holds roughly 380,000 clones, with around 92% as singletons. Study-wide points: Reportedly, spike-specific CD8+ and CD4+ T cell responses achieved substantial breadth once vaccination had taken place. Participants in the vaccine arm had higher spike-specific TCR breadth; placebo recipients had lower.

The sequence was collected from a human donor who had recovered from COVID-19. The input for sequencing was peripheral blood, taken after recovery from COVID-19. The chain employs TRBV19 and TRBJ1-5; TRBD1 aligns across 9 bases. CDR3 sequence: CASSWGQGGGQPQHF. CDR3 in DNA: TGTGCCAGTAGTTGGGGACAGGGTGGAGGACAGCCCCAGCATTTT.